Below are 27 T cell receptor beta chains sequenced from a single sample in a study of T cell repertoires in cytomegalovirus infection. TCRdb used MiXCR to reprocess the reads, holding one entry per CDR3 protein. The repertoire holds about 890,000 distinct CDR3 sequences, with about 33% as singletons. The antigens for these receptors are not known. Sample: cultured CD8+ T cells from PBMCs, taken from culture after CMV antigen stimulation. The receptors shown here come from a human donor in good health (CMV status not recorded). Some clones in this sample may be carry-over from other donors' samples.

A few counts support this clonotype. The V and J genes are TRBV7-2 and TRBJ1-5; a possible D gene is TRBD1 (5 bases). V was cut by 5 bases and J by 0 bases, with 17 bases left in between. Germline V gene lookup returns CDR1 SGHTA and CDR2 FQGNSA. The CDR3 spans 17 residues. The CDR3: CASSPRGRADSNQPQHF. In DNA form, the CDR3 reads TGTGCCAGCAGCCCCCGGGGCCGGGCCGATAGCAATCAGCCCCAGCATTTT.

The J gene is TRBJ2-1, the V gene TRBV6-1; the D is unclear. The germline V and J ends were trimmed by 6 bases and 0 bases, with 12 bases remaining between them. This CDR3 comprises 15 residues. Per the germline V gene, CDR1 is MNHNS and CDR2 is SASEGT. CDR3 coding DNA: TGTGCCAGCAGGGCCCTACACTACTCCTACAATGAGCAGTTCTTC. Protein product: CASRALHYSYNEQFF.

The V call is TRBV19, the J call TRBJ1-5, with 8 nucleotides matching TRBD1. CDR1 and CDR2 from the germline V gene are LNHDA and SQIVND (reference sequence). The length of the CDR3 is 16 residues. V gave up 7 bases and J gave up 4 bases; unmatched junction bases: 12. The CDR3 nucleotides read TGTGCCAGTATTGCCCTCCCGACAGGGGTTAATCAGCCCCAGCATTTT. Translated: CASIALPTGVNQPQHF.

The sample holds a few counts of this clonotype. The genes are TRBV7-9 and TRBJ2-7; either TRBD1 or TRBD2 may fit D (6 bases each). V was clipped by 3 bases and J by 5 bases, with 11 bases between them. Germline V gene lookup returns CDR1 SEHNR and CDR2 FQNEAQ (reference sequence). The CDR3 has 13 amino acids. CDR3 loop: CASSLEGVHEQYV. CDR3 nucleotides: TGTGCCAGCAGCTTGGAGGGGGTACACGAGCAGTACGTC.

This clonotype has at least ten counts. The chain joins TRBV10-3 to TRBJ2-1; D is unresolved. The CDR3 is 15 amino acids. From germline, CDR1 is ENHRY and CDR2 SYGVKD. V was pared by 3 bases and J by 7 bases, with 16 bases between. The CDR3 DNA sequence: TGTGCCATCAGTGATCCGGGCCTGATCGTTAATGAGCAGTTCTTC. Its translation is CAISDPGLIVNEQFF.

This clonotype was detected only a few times. The chain combines TRBV12-3 or TRBV12-4 with TRBJ2-1; 7 bases match TRBD2. This CDR3 region has 14 residues. Germline trimming cut 3 bases from V and 8 bases from J; bases unmatched to any gene: 7. The CDR3, as DNA: TGTGCCAGCAGTTTCGAGGGAGGGAGGTATGAGCAGTTCTTC. Protein sequence: CASSFEGGRYEQFF.

The J gene is TRBJ1-2, the V gene TRBV4-1, with TRBD1 as a possible D gene (5 bases). CDR3 size: 17 residues. Germline V lookup: CDR1 MGHRA, CDR2 YSYEKL. Trimming took off 4 bases at V and 4 bases at J, with 22 bases between the two ends. CDR3 DNA sequence: TGCGCCAGCAGCCCTAAAGAGATCGGGGGTAGGGGCTATGGCTACACCTTC. As protein: CASSPKEIGGRGYGYTF.

The chain uses TRBV7-8 and TRBJ1-2; a weak D match, TRBD1 (5 bases). The CDR3 runs to 11 residues. V lost 6 bases to trimming and J lost 8 bases, with 10 bases between them. Germline loops: CDR1 SGHVS, CDR2 FQNEAQ. The CDR3 region has the DNA TGTGCCAGCAGGGGGGGGGACGGCTACACCTTC. Translating gives CASRGGDGYTF.

This chain connects TRBV6-6 to TRBJ2-3; TRBD2 matches at 7 bases. Losses at the gene ends were 8 bases for V and 4 bases for J; bases not matched to a gene: 9. The CDR3 totals 14 residues. Germline values: CDR1 MNHNY, CDR2 SVGAGI (reference sequence). The CDR3 is CASALGGYPDTQYF. CDR3 DNA: TGTGCCAGCGCCTTGGGGGGGTATCCAGATACGCAGTATTTT.

This clonotype came up many times. V is TRBV28 and J is TRBJ1-5; D gene ambiguous. Germline CDR1 reads MDHEN; CDR2 reads SYDVKM. The CDR3 length is 13 residues. V was cut by 10 bases and J by 0 bases, with 10 bases left in between. Here the CDR3 reads CATHSYSNQPQHF. In DNA form, the CDR3 reads TGTGCCACGCACAGCTATAGCAATCAGCCCCAGCATTTT.

The chain recombines TRBV20-1 with TRBJ1-3, with D uncertain. This CDR3 region has 11 residues. V lost 1 base and J 3 bases, leaving 1 base between the germline ends. The V gene's germline CDR1 is DFQATT and CDR2 SNEGSKA (reference sequence). CDR3 in amino acids: CSARGGNTIYF. The CDR3 DNA reads TGCAGTGCTAGAGGTGGAAACACCATATATTTT.

The V and J genes are TRBV5-6 and TRBJ2-7, with 8 bases identical to TRBD1. Germline V gene lookup returns CDR1 SGHDT and CDR2 YYEEEE. With V trimmed by 4 bases and J by 5 bases, 11 bases remained unmatched. The CDR3 consists of 15 residues. The CDR3 DNA reads as TGTGCCAGCAGCATCGACAGGGGAGAAGGGGACGAGCAGTACGTC. Translated: CASSIDRGEGDEQYV.

The CDR3 nucleotides are TGTGCCAGCACCCCAGGACTAGCGGGCCACGAGCAGTACTTC. It translates to CASTPGLAGHEQYF. The chain links TRBV27 to TRBJ2-7, with TRBD2 matching over 11 bases. V shed 7 bases and J 5 bases; nucleotides not matched to a gene: 7. CDR3 length: 14 residues. The V gene's germline CDR1 is MNHEY and CDR2 SMNVEV (reference sequence).

This clonotype was seen a handful of times. The chain joins TRBV7-9 to TRBJ1-5; D call uncertain. This CDR3 comprises 13 residues. V was trimmed by 5 bases and J by 3 bases, leaving 8 bases between them. In germline, CDR1 is SEHNR, CDR2 FQNEAQ (reference sequence). The CDR3 protein is CASSVNTNQPQHF. CDR3 bases: TGTGCCAGCAGCGTTAATACCAATCAGCCCCAGCATTTT.

This clonotype was counted between two and nine times. The gene calls are TRBV18 and TRBJ1-5; D gene ambiguous. This CDR3 has 14 residues. The germline V and J ends were trimmed by 6 bases and 6 bases, with 15 bases remaining between them. Germline loops: CDR1 KGHSH, CDR2 LQKENI. The CDR3 protein is CASSRTRELQPQHF. The DNA of the CDR3 is TGTGCCAGCTCCCGCACAAGGGAGCTTCAGCCCCAGCATTTT.

The chain uses TRBV2 and TRBJ2-5; the D gene is possibly TRBD2 (6 bases). The CDR3 totals 12 residues. Per germline, CDR1 SNHLY and CDR2 FYNNEI. V dropped 10 bases and J dropped 5 bases, with 14 bases sitting between them. CDR3 in amino acids: CATRLGLETQYF. The DNA of the CDR3 is TGTGCCACCAGACTAGGTCTCGAGACCCAGTACTTC.

V usage is TRBV6-6 and J usage is TRBJ1-1; 10 nucleotides align to TRBD1. The CDR3 is 16 residues long. The trim removed 2 bases at V and 4 bases at J, leaving 7 bases unmatched. Germline V CDR1 and CDR2: MNHNY, SVGAGI (reference sequence). In nucleotides, the CDR3 is TGTGCCAGCAGTTACGGGACAGGGGAAAGGGGCACTGAAGCTTTCTTT. This encodes CASSYGTGERGTEAFF.

The chain has TRBV11-2 and TRBJ2-7; D may be TRBD1 (6 bases). Trimming pared 5 bases from V and 5 bases from J, leaving 10 bases between. Germline V CDR1 and CDR2: SGHAT, FQNNGV. CDR3 length equals 12 residues. The CDR3 DNA follows: TGTGCCAGCAGCGCGTCAGGGGACGAGCAGTACGTC. Protein: CASSASGDEQYV.

This chain joins TRBV7-2 and TRBJ1-1; D remains ambiguous. The germline CDR1 and CDR2 sequences are SGHTA and FQGNSA. The CDR3 contains 17 residues. Trimming removed 5 bases at V and 1 base at J, with 20 bases between. CDR3: CASSQVHGGRQNTEAFF. The CDR3 DNA is TGTGCCAGCAGCCAGGTCCATGGAGGCAGACAGAACACTGAAGCTTTCTTT.

This clonotype was detected only a few times. The genes are TRBV6-2 or TRBV6-3 and TRBJ2-7; 9 bases line up with TRBD1. This CDR3 is built from 13 residues. Germline CDR1 MNHEY, CDR2 SVGEGT. V was clipped by 6 bases and J by 7 bases; unmatched bases: 7. The CDR3: CASRGQGVREQYV. DNA of the CDR3: TGTGCCAGCAGGGGACAGGGAGTGAGGGAGCAGTACGTC.

The rearrangement joins TRBV28 to TRBJ2-3, with TRBD2 matching 9 bases. Germline assignment: CDR1 MDHEN and CDR2 SYDVKM. The CDR3 contains 24 residues. Trimming at V came to 1 base and at J to 0 bases, leaving 26 bases not matched to a gene. The CDR3 is CASSLYGLAGASGARSESTDTQYF. The CDR3 DNA reads TGTGCCAGCAGTTTATATGGTCTTGCAGGGGCTAGCGGGGCCCGCAGCGAAAGCACAGATACGCAGTATTTT.

The chain carries TRBV7-9 and TRBJ2-5, with TRBD1 matching over 7 bases. The length of the CDR3 is 15 residues. With V trimmed by 4 bases and J by 1 base, 6 bases remained unmatched. Per the germline V gene, CDR1 is SEHNR and CDR2 is FQNEAQ (reference sequence). CDR3 coding DNA: TGTGCCAGCAGCTCTGGACAGGTCCCCCAAGAGACCCAGTACTTC. Translated: CASSSGQVPQETQYF.

This chain connects TRBV19 to TRBJ1-1; 7 nucleotides line up with TRBD1. Germline values: CDR1 LNHDA, CDR2 SQIVND (reference sequence). V was pared by 9 bases and J by 3 bases, with 13 bases of the junction left unmatched. CDR3 length: 15 residues. The CDR3 spells CASPQIDRVDTEAFF. The DNA for the CDR3 is TGTGCCAGCCCCCAAATCGACAGGGTCGACACTGAAGCTTTCTTT.

This clonotype was observed a few times. This chain connects TRBV6-2 or TRBV6-3 to TRBJ1-5; D gene uncertain. The V end was cut by 11 bases, the J end by 4 bases, with 6 bases between. Germline loops: CDR1 MNHEY, CDR2 SVGEGT. The CDR3 totals 10 residues. The CDR3 loop reads CAAGNQPQHF. Here the CDR3 DNA reads TGTGCCGCGGGAAATCAGCCCCAGCATTTT.

This clonotype was detected many times. The chain uses TRBV27 and TRBJ2-3, with 8 bases matching TRBD2. CDR3 length equals 15 residues. V shed 2 bases and J 4 bases; nucleotides not matched to a gene: 5. The germline V gene encodes CDR1 MNHEY and CDR2 SMNVEV (reference sequence). The CDR3 nucleotides are TGTGCCAGCAGTTTACGGGGGGGCCGGGCAGATACGCAGTATTTT. Encoded protein: CASSLRGGRADTQYF.

Regarding this clonotype: Given a much more abundant clone one base away, this may be a read error. The chain combines TRBV7-6 with TRBJ2-7; possible D gene TRBD1, 6 bases. CDR3 size: 16 residues. Deletions cut 0 bases from V and 2 bases from J, with 14 bases between. Looked up from germline, CDR1 is SGHVS and CDR2 is FNYEAQ. The CDR3 loop reads CASSLALGHPPYEQYF. The CDR3 bases are TGTGCCAGCAGCTTAGCGTTGGGACATCCCCCCTACGAGCAGTACTTC.

The table lists this clonotype with many counts. The V gene is TRBV7-8, the J gene TRBJ2-1; D possibly corresponds to TRBD2 (6 bases). This CDR3 has 15 amino acids. The V and J ends lost 5 bases and 3 bases respectively, with 14 bases between them. From germline, CDR1 is SGHVS and CDR2 FQNEAQ. The chain's CDR3 is CASSKVRRDYNEQFF. CDR3 bases: TGTGCCAGCAGCAAAGTCCGGAGGGACTACAATGAGCAGTTCTTC. Full variable domain (outside the CDR3, taken from reference TRBV7-8 and TRBJ2-1): GAGVSQSPRYKVAKRGQDVALRCDPISGHVSLFWYQQALGQGPEFLTYFQNEAQLDKSGLPSDRFFAERPEGSVSTLKIQRTQQEDSAVYLCASSKVRRDYNEQFFGPGTRLTVL.